A selection of T cell receptor beta chains follows, all from one sample in a study of shared clonotypes between healthy human individuals. The assay was immunoSEQ multiplex PCR, and TCRdb's table has in-frame clones only and misses some. The sample holds some 1,900,000 clones; about 94% are singletons and the top ten take 1.2%. The sequencing sample was made of naive CD8+ T cells sorted from blood. These receptor sequences come from a man aged 18 to 29 in good health. CDR3s include the opening cysteine and the closing phenylalanine or tryptophan. D genes are given only for firm matches. Size is stated for part of the rows, as once, few or many counts, or as a class when the clone is expanded.

V gene	D gene	clone size	J gene	CDR3 DNA	CDR3 protein
TRBV9	.	.	TRBJ1-2	TGTGCCAGCAGCAGCGCCCGGGACAACTATGGCTACACCTTC	CASSSARDNYGYTF
TRBV13	TRBD1	.	TRBJ1-1	TGTGCCAGCAGCTCACCCGACAGGGGCGTGGGTGATACTGAAGCTTTCTTT	CASSSPDRGVGDTEAFF
TRBV9	TRBD1	.	TRBJ1-4	TGTGCCAGCAGCGCGTCAGGGGGCGGGTATGAAAAACTGTTTTTT	CASSASGGGYEKLFF
TRBV5-6	.	.	TRBJ2-5	TGTGCCAGCAGCTTGGTGGGTAGCGTCGACCAAGAGACCCAGTACTTC	CASSLVGSVDQETQYF
TRBV5-1	TRBD2	.	TRBJ2-5	TGCGCCAGCAGCACTAGCGGGATCCACTCAGAACAAGAGACCCAGTACTTC	CASSTSGIHSEQETQYF
TRBV5-6	.	.	TRBJ1-5	TGTGCCAGCAGCTTTGGAGGGTTTAGCAATCAGCCCCAGCATTTT	CASSFGGFSNQPQHF
TRBV12-5	.	.	TRBJ2-5	TGTGCTAGTGGGAAATACACGGAGACCCAGTACTTC	CASGKYTETQYF
TRBV10-3	.	.	TRBJ2-1	TGTGCCATCAGCCAGAGGGTAGCCGACAATGAGCAGTTCTTC	CAISQRVADNEQFF
TRBV7-9	.	.	TRBJ2-7	TGTGCCAGCAGCACTCGTGCTGGTTACGAGCAGTACTTC	CASSTRAGYEQYF
TRBV11-2	.	.	TRBJ2-7	TGTGCCAGCAGCTTTTCGGGTCCGAACTCCTACGAGCAGTACTTC	CASSFSGPNSYEQYF
TRBV7-9	.	.	TRBJ1-4	TGTGCCAGCAGCTCCCCCCTGGGGGAACTGTTTTTT	CASSSPLGELFF
TRBV2	.	.	TRBJ2-1	TGTGCCAACCTTGATAGGGACCGAAGCTCCTACAATGAGCAGTTCTTC	CANLDRDRSSYNEQFF
TRBV6-9	TRBD1	.	TRBJ2-5	TGTGCCAGCTTCTCGGGACAGCAAGAGACCCAGTACTTC	CASFSGQQETQYF
TRBV9	.	.	TRBJ1-2	TGTGCCAGTTCGAGTACTCAGGGAGGGGATGGCTACACCTTC	CASSSTQGGDGYTF
TRBV5-4	TRBD2	once	TRBJ2-7	TGTGCCAGCAGTCCCCCTAGCGGAACCTACGAGCAGTACTTC	CASSPPSGTYEQYF
TRBV15	.	.	TRBJ2-1	TGTGCCACCAGCACCCCGATCGGGGGTGAGCAGTTCTTC	CATSTPIGGEQFF
TRBV2	TRBD2	.	TRBJ2-3	TGTGCCAGCAGCCACGGGACTAGCGGGGGAGATACGCAGTATTTT	CASSHGTSGGDTQYF
TRBV18	TRBD2	.	TRBJ2-3	TGTGCCAGCTCACCACCGGGAGGGATCACAGATACGCAGTATTTT	CASSPPGGITDTQYF